The TCR beta chain described here comes from a study of cytomegalovirus exposure and HLA in healthy donors. Study details: Early on, a data release was issued that held approximately 78 million unique TCRs from HLA-typed donors.

Trimming at V came to 5 bases and at J to 1 base, leaving 6 bases not matched to a gene. This CDR3 has 15 residues. Germline V gives CDR1 MNHEY, CDR2 SVGAGI. Primers included in the PCR were 60 Vbeta and 13 Jbeta primers. Data came from immunoSEQ multiplex PCR; TCRdb stores just in-frame clones and leaves some out. The repertoire has about 110,000 clones, over 65% of them found once; the top ten carry roughly 4.9%. In its sample, this clone was seen a few times. The origin of this receptor is a female donor in good health and CMV-seropositive. Sequenced: PBMCs. The chain joins TRBV6-5 to TRBJ1-1, with 8 bases that match TRBD1. CDR3 loop: CASSLGDRTNTEAFF. The CDR3 DNA is TGTGCCAGCAGTCTTGGGGACAGGACGAACACTGAAGCTTTCTTT.